The entry below describes one T cell receptor beta chain. Its antigen is unidentified. This sample is drawn from a study of cytomegalovirus exposure and HLA in healthy donors. Study-wide results and limits: Roughly uniform sequencing depth across donors was assumed, possibly incorrectly. A later analysis revealed that TCR association rates differed between HLA loci, peaking at DRB1 and bottoming out at HLA-C. Versus the approximately 720-donor mean, an Asian-associated ancestry cluster reportedly showed fewer N-insertions in a later analysis. A link between a missense DCLRE1C variant and TCR beta V- and J-gene trimming emerged from a later analysis.

Use of 60 Vbeta and 13 Jbeta primers characterized the PCR. Profiled with immunoSEQ multiplex PCR; TCRdb holds only in-frame clones, not every one. Of about 150,000 clones listed, 65% to 75% are singletons. The CDR3 is 11 amino acids. The V and J ends lost 6 bases and 15 bases, in that order; junction bases with no gene match: 10. Germline loops: CDR1 GTSNPN, CDR2 SVGIG (reference sequence). The chain has TRBV30 and TRBJ2-1; TRBD1 matches 8 bases. The receptor was derived from a man aged 25-40 years in good health and CMV-seronegative. The sequencing input was PBMCs. In DNA, the CDR3 is TGTGCCTGCCAAAACCGGGACAGGCTGTTCTTC. This sequence encodes CACQNRDRLFF.